A selection of T cell receptor beta chains follows, all from one sample in a study of CD8 T cells in Susac syndrome. TCRdb redid the calling of the immunoSEQ multiplex PCR reads with MiXCR, one entry per CDR3 protein. The sample carries 84,000 or so distinct CDR3 sequences, approximately 96% recorded once. The specimen sequenced was CD8+ T cells from PBMCs. The receptors shown here come from a human donor with Susac syndrome. CDR3s include the opening cysteine and the closing phenylalanine or tryptophan. The order of the fields is clone size, J gene, D gene, V gene, CDR3 DNA, CDR3 protein. A D gene is named only where the DNA matches it firmly. The listing skips clone size in some rows; elsewhere it reads once, few, many or a size class.

once	TRBJ2-1	-	TRBV5-1	TGCGCCAGCAGCTTGACCGGTGGGCTAGACAATGAGCAGTTCTTC	CASSLTGGLDNEQFF
once	TRBJ2-5	-	TRBV27	TGTGCCAGCAGTGCACTAGGGGGGACCCACCACTTC	CASSALGGTHHF
-	TRBJ2-1	-	TRBV29-1	TGCAGCGTTGGGCTATCGGGGCTCCGGGCCAAGTCCTACAATGAGCAGTTCTTC	CSVGLSGLRAKSYNEQFF
-	TRBJ2-7	-	TRBV29-1	TGCAGCGTCAATTTCCGGAGGTCAGGGAGTGAACACGAGCAGTACTTC	CSVNFRRSGSEHEQYF
-	TRBJ1-1	TRBD1	TRBV20-1	TGCAGTGCTAGGGACAGGGCTGAAGCTTTCTTT	CSARDRAEAFF
-	TRBJ2-4	-	TRBV6-6	TGTGCCAGCAGTTACTTAAGCGTGGGGGACATTCAGTACTTC	CASSYLSVGDIQYF
-	TRBJ1-2	TRBD1	TRBV5-1	TGCGCCAGCAGCTGGACAGGGACGTCCTATGGCTACACCTTC	CASSWTGTSYGYTF
-	TRBJ1-5	-	TRBV4-3	TGCGCCAGCAGCCAAGAGACGGGCGGGGGTCAGCCCCAGCATTTT	CASSQETGGGQPQHF
-	TRBJ1-2	-	TRBV13	TGTGCCAGCAGCTTAGAAGGGACTGGCTACACCTTC	CASSLEGTGYTF
-	TRBJ1-5	-	TRBV4-3	TGCGCCAGCAGCCAAGATATTAGCGACAATCAGCCCCAGCATTTT	CASSQDISDNQPQHF
-	TRBJ1-1	-	TRBV27	TGTGCCAGCAGTGTTCAGGGGTTGATCACTGAAGCTTTCTTT	CASSVQGLITEAFF
-	TRBJ2-1	-	TRBV9	TGTGCCAGCAGCGTAGATGGCGGCTACAATGAGCAGTTCTTC	CASSVDGGYNEQFF
-	TRBJ2-5	TRBD1	TRBV4-1	TGCGCCAGCAGCCAAGTGGGACAGGGGGCCTTTGAGACCCAGTACTTC	CASSQVGQGAFETQYF
-	TRBJ2-1	TRBD1	TRBV12-3/TRBV12-4	TGTGCCAGCGTACAGGGGGAGCCAGGGAATGAGCAGTTCTTC	CASVQGEPGNEQFF
once	TRBJ2-1	-	TRBV20-1	TGCAGTGCTAGGACCAAACGGTACAATGAGCAGTTCTTC	CSARTKRYNEQFF
once	TRBJ2-5	-	TRBV27	TGTGCCAGCAGTTTAGGGGTTCTGGGAGAGACCCAGTACTTC	CASSLGVLGETQYF
-	TRBJ2-1	TRBD2	TRBV27	TGTGCCATAGGACTAGCGGGGGTTTACAATGAGCAGTTCTTC	CAIGLAGVYNEQFF
-	TRBJ2-3	-	TRBV4-3	TGCGCCAGCAGCCAAGATCAGGACACTATAACGCAGTATTTT	CASSQDQDTITQYF
-	TRBJ1-2	-	TRBV28	TGTGCCAGCAGTGCCACAGGACGCTTTAACTATGGCTACACCTTC	CASSATGRFNYGYTF
-	TRBJ1-1	-	TRBV20-1	TGCACCGGACAGAGAAACACTGAAGCTTTCTTT	CTGQRNTEAFF
-	TRBJ2-2	TRBD2	TRBV11-3	TGTGCCAGCAGCCGACTAGCTTTGAACACCGGGGAGCTGTTTTTT	CASSRLALNTGELFF
-	TRBJ1-2	-	TRBV28	TGTGCCAGCAGTTTAGCCAGGGTCACGGATGGCTACACCTTC	CASSLARVTDGYTF
few	TRBJ2-7	TRBD2	TRBV20-1	TGCAGCCAAAACCCGGGACTAGCGGGAGGGGCGGCGCCCTACGAGCAGTACTTC	CSQNPGLAGGAAPYEQYF
-	TRBJ1-2	TRBD1	TRBV20-1	TGCAGTGCCCAACCTGGGGGACAGGGGTTTATCTATGGCTACACCTTC	CSAQPGGQGFIYGYTF
-	TRBJ2-7	-	TRBV3-1	TGTGCCAGCAGTCCCGGGACCTCCAGAGGGGAGCAGTACTTC	CASSPGTSRGEQYF
-	TRBJ2-5	TRBD1	TRBV7-9	TGTGCCAGCAGCCTGGGACAGGGATTTTCACCCGAGACCCAGTACTTC	CASSLGQGFSPETQYF
-	TRBJ1-5	-	TRBV2	TGTGCCAGCAAAGGGGGGTTGAATCAGCCCCAGCATTTT	CASKGGLNQPQHF
-	TRBJ2-4	TRBD1	TRBV7-9	TGTGCCAGCAGCTCAAGGACAGGGCGGGTGAACATTCAGTACTTC	CASSSRTGRVNIQYF
-	TRBJ2-2	-	TRBV7-9	TGTGCCAGCAGCCACCCGGGAGACAACACCGGGGAGCTGTTTTTT	CASSHPGDNTGELFF
-	TRBJ2-5	TRBD1	TRBV6-5	TGTGCCAGCAGCCTGAACAGGGGGCGAGAGACCCAGTACTTC	CASSLNRGRETQYF
once	TRBJ2-1	-	TRBV7-2	TGTGCCAGCAGCTTAGAATGGAGCTCCTACAATGAGCAGTTCTTC	CASSLEWSSYNEQFF
-	TRBJ2-5	-	TRBV28	TGTGCCAGCAGTGAGCCCGCGACTTTGGAGACCCAGTACTTC	CASSEPATLETQYF
-	TRBJ2-6	-	TRBV12-3/TRBV12-4	TGTGCCAGCAGAGGGGGCTCTGGGGCCAACGTCCTGACTTTC	CASRGGSGANVLTF
-	TRBJ2-5	-	TRBV11-1	TGTGCCAGCAGCTCTCTGGGGGGCCAAGAGACCCAGTACTTC	CASSSLGGQETQYF